The clone carrying this T cell receptor beta chain was counted once. Its antigen remains unidentified. The germline V gene has CDR1 LGHNA and CDR2 YSLEER. The CDR3 has 13 amino acids. The J segment lost 3 bases and the V segment lost 6 bases, leaving 4 bases of the junction unmatched. The data originate from a study of cytomegalovirus exposure and HLA in healthy donors. Study conclusions and caveats: Three of the chains that were CMV-associated were confirmed in vitro to be specific for CMV antigens. Among TCR beta chains, those listed as cytomegalovirus-associated numbered over 150.

60 Vbeta and 13 Jbeta primers were used in PCR. This table comes from immunoSEQ multiplex PCR, and its TCRdb copy is limited to in-frame clones, with some not included. The sample shows 200,000 to 250,000 clones, approximately 90% of them seen only once. The sequence was collected from a woman aged 18-35 years in good health and CMV-seronegative. J is TRBJ2-7 and V is TRBV4-3, with TRBD2 matching 8 bases. The sequenced material came from PBMCs. The CDR3 DNA reads as TGCGCCAGCAGACACAGCGGGAGCTACGAGCAGTACTTC. Amino acids: CASRHSGSYEQYF.